This entry lists 9 T cell receptor beta chains sequenced from one sample in a study of blood T cell repertoires in COVID-19. Clones were sequenced by immunoSEQ multiplex PCR, and TCRdb holds only the in-frame ones, with some missing. The sample has roughly 260,000 clones, roughly nine tenths seen once. Sample: PBMCs or T cells enriched from blood (not recorded which). All receptors derive from a woman aged 18-29 years who had recovered from COVID-19.

The J gene is TRBJ2-3, the V gene TRBV19; 8 bases are shared with TRBD1. The germline gives CDR1 LNHDA, CDR2 SQIVND (reference sequence). The CDR3 contains 15 residues. Germline trimming cut 5 bases from V and 0 bases from J; bases unmatched to any gene: 4. Here the CDR3 DNA reads TGTGCCAGTAGTTCTCGGACAGGGAGCACAGATACGCAGTATTTT. Its translation is CASSSRTGSTDTQYF.

This clone was picked up a small number of times. CDR3 protein: CAWSDGQGRHEQYF. DNA of the CDR3: TGTGCCTGGAGTGACGGACAGGGGAGACACGAGCAGTACTTC. The chain is built from TRBV30 and TRBJ2-7; 9 bases match TRBD1. This CDR3 has 14 amino acids. V trimming: 1 base; J trimming: 5 bases; junction bases outside the gene matches: 6. Looked up from germline, CDR1 is GTSNPN and CDR2 is SVGIG (reference sequence).

In its sample, this clone was seen a few times. The CDR3 coding sequence is TGTGCCAGCAGCCCGGACAGGGGATACTACGAGCAGTACTTC. Encoded protein: CASSPDRGYYEQYF. The chain uses TRBV7-2 and TRBJ2-7, with 9 bases matching TRBD1. This CDR3 contains 14 residues. V trimming: 5 bases; J trimming: 3 bases; junction bases outside the gene matches: 5. The germline CDR1 and CDR2 sequences are SGHTA and FQGNSA.

V gene TRBV11-3 combines with J gene TRBJ2-7, with 7 nucleotides matching TRBD1. Germline CDR1 reads SGHNT; CDR2 reads YENEEA. This CDR3 is built from 16 residues. Unmatched junction bases numbered 7, after V lost 0 bases and J lost 2 bases. The CDR3 nucleotides read TGTGCCAGCAGCTTAGAGGGGACAGCCCTGACCTACGAGCAGTACTTC. It encodes CASSLEGTALTYEQYF.

The V gene is TRBV7-3, the J gene TRBJ2-7; TRBD2 is a possible D gene (5 bases). In germline, CDR1 is SGHTA, CDR2 FQGTGA. The V end was cut by 2 bases, the J end by 4 bases, with 9 bases between. This CDR3 comprises 13 residues. CDR3 region: CASSLDGEYEQYF. As DNA, the CDR3 is TGTGCCAGCAGCTTAGACGGGGAGTACGAGCAGTACTTC.

The rearrangement uses TRBV29-1 and TRBJ2-7; TRBD1 is a possible D gene (6 bases). V dropped 6 bases and J dropped 7 bases, with 13 bases sitting between them. This CDR3 contains 11 residues. Germline V CDR1 and CDR2: SQVTM, ANQGSEA. The CDR3: CSVEDSREQYF. The CDR3 nucleotides are TGCAGCGTAGAGGACAGTCGGGAGCAGTACTTC.

The chain couples TRBV15 to TRBJ2-3; the match to TRBD2 covers 8 bases. The CDR3 length is 15 residues. With V trimmed by 0 bases and J by 6 bases, 5 bases remained unmatched. Germline V gives CDR1 LNHNV, CDR2 YYDKDF (reference sequence). CDR3 amino acids: CATSRDPRGADTQYF. The CDR3 DNA is TGTGCCACCAGCAGAGATCCGCGGGGGGCGGATACGCAGTATTTT.

V usage is TRBV7-2 and J usage is TRBJ2-2; 8 nucleotides line up with TRBD2. Germline loops: CDR1 SGHTA, CDR2 FQGNSA. The CDR3 has 15 amino acids. The J segment lost 5 bases and the V segment lost 5 bases, leaving 7 bases of the junction unmatched. The chain's CDR3 is CASSPAAGDTGELFF. The CDR3, as DNA: TGTGCCAGCAGCCCTGCAGCGGGGGATACCGGGGAGCTGTTTTTT.

The gene calls are TRBV20-1 and TRBJ1-2; D unresolved. This CDR3 has 15 residues. Deletions cut 4 bases from V and 2 bases from J, with 17 bases between. Germline CDR1 and CDR2: DFQATT and SNEGSKA (reference sequence). The CDR3 protein is CSATETPTANYGYTF. DNA for the CDR3: TGCAGTGCTACTGAGACACCTACAGCCAACTATGGCTACACCTTC.